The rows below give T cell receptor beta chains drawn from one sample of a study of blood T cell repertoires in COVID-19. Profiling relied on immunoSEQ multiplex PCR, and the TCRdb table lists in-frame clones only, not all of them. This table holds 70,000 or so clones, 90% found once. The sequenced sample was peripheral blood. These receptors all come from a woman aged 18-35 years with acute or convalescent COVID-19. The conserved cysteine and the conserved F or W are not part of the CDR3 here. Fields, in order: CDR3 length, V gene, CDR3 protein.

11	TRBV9	ASSSGQAPGYT
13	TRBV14	ASSAGTLTYNEQF
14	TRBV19	ASSFGADPSYNEQF
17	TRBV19	ASSVRDRGLLREHEKLF
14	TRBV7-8	ASSLVPAGGLETQY
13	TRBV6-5	ASRKPGQGKTEAF
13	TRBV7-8	ASRATGGPRNEQF
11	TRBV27	ASSFRRDNEQF
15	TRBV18	ASSPRFEGQGTTEAF
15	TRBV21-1	ASSKGTSGSLRNIQY
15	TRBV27	ASSFYGGAPSYNEQF
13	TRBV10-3	AISETWTGNQPQH
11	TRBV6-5	ASRRPGTGREF